The 24 T cell receptor beta chains in this list originate from one sample, sequenced in a study of T-cell reconstitution after alpha-beta-depleted transplantation in children. The TCRbeta library was prepared with unique molecular identifiers. One entry per CDR3 protein results from TCRdb running MiXCR on the PCR reads. The sample holds roughly 500,000 distinct CDR3 sequences, approximately 32% seen once. Source: PBMCs from the stem cell graft donor, taken from the stem cell graft. The receptors originated from a human donor who donated a stem cell graft to a child with aplastic anemia.

The chain links TRBV12-3 or TRBV12-4 to TRBJ2-2, with no clear D. This CDR3 has 14 amino acids. V shed 3 bases and J shed 6 bases, with 11 bases lying between them. CDR3 bases: TGTGCCAGCAGTTTGGTCTCAGAGGCCGGGGAGCTGTTTTTT. Protein: CASSLVSEAGELFF.

In its sample, this clonotype was seen a few times. The chain uses TRBV18 and TRBJ2-7, with TRBD2 as a possible D gene (5 bases). CDR1 KGHSH and CDR2 LQKENI come from the germline V gene. Trimming cost V 3 bases and J 2 bases, with 8 bases left between them. CDR3 length: 13 amino acids. The CDR3 DNA reads TGTGCCAGCTCACCCTACGGGGCCTACGAGCAGTACGTC. Amino acid sequence: CASSPYGAYEQYV.

J is TRBJ2-2 and V is TRBV7-9; no definite D call. Germline-derived CDR1 and CDR2 are SEHNR and FQNEAQ (reference sequence). Trimming left V 5 bases short and J 2 bases short, with 12 bases between. The CDR3 has 15 amino acids. The CDR3 coding sequence is TGTGCCAGCAGCCAAACCCTCGGCAACACCGGGGAGCTGTTTTTT. It codes for CASSQTLGNTGELFF. The entire variable domain, with the rest obtained from reference TRBV7-9 and TRBJ2-2, is as follows: DTGVSQNPRHKITKRGQNVTFRCDPISEHNRLYWYRQTLGQGPEFLTYFQNEAQLEKSRLLSDRFSAERPKGSFSTLEIQRTEQGDSAMYLCASSQTLGNTGELFFGEGSRLTVL.

This clonotype was counted a few times. V is TRBV19 and J is TRBJ1-2, with D tentatively TRBD1 (6 bases). The V gene's germline CDR1 is LNHDA and CDR2 SQIVND (reference sequence). Trimming took off 3 bases at V and 2 bases at J, with 13 bases between the two ends. The CDR3 has 15 residues. The CDR3 spells CASSIISGQNYGYTF. The CDR3 DNA reads TGTGCCAGTAGTATTATCTCCGGACAGAACTATGGCTACACCTTC.

The chain carries TRBV5-1 and TRBJ2-5, with a tentative D call TRBD1 (6 bases). Trimming shortened V by 4 bases and J by 2 bases, and 12 bases separated the two germline ends. Germline V gene sequence: CDR1 SGHRS, CDR2 YFSETQ. The CDR3 length is 14 residues. DNA for the CDR3: TGCGCCAGCAGCGTGGGACATCTACAAGAGACCCAGTACTTC. Its translation: CASSVGHLQETQYF.

This clonotype has a handful of counts. This rearrangement joins TRBV20-1 to TRBJ1-1; 8 positions agree with TRBD1. Germline CDR1 and CDR2: DFQATT and SNEGSKA (reference sequence). The CDR3 totals 19 residues. The V and J ends lost 6 bases and 1 base, in that order; junction bases with no gene match: 22. This CDR3 is CSAKKRGQVYLGKNTEAFF. The CDR3 coding sequence is TGCAGTGCGAAGAAACGGGGACAGGTCTACTTGGGTAAGAACACTGAAGCTTTCTTT.

This clonotype was seen more than once but under ten times. The chain uses TRBV6-2 or TRBV6-3 and TRBJ2-3, with no clear D. Germline CDR1 and CDR2: MNHEY and SVGEGT. The CDR3 is made up of 12 amino acids. V lost 2 bases and J lost 3, with 3 bases in between. The CDR3 loop is CASSYKTDTQYF. Here the CDR3 DNA reads TGTGCCAGCAGTTACAAGACAGATACGCAGTATTTT.

The chain uses TRBV27 and TRBJ1-1; unclear D gene. With 4 bases removed from V and 2 bases from J, the gap between germline ends came to 8 bases. This CDR3 has 13 amino acids. The germline V gene encodes CDR1 MNHEY and CDR2 SMNVEV (reference sequence). CDR3 nucleotides: TGTGCCAGCAGTTCCGGGTTCAACACTGAAGCTTTCTTT. It translates to CASSSGFNTEAFF.

J is TRBJ2-3 and V is TRBV27; perhaps TRBD2 as D (7 bases). The CDR3 has 14 residues. The germline V gene encodes CDR1 MNHEY and CDR2 SMNVEV (reference sequence). Deletions cut 7 bases from V and 3 bases from J, with 14 bases between. The CDR3 nucleotides read TGTGCCAGCAAAAGGGGGAGGGGGACAGATACGCAGTATTTT. Protein: CASKRGRGTDTQYF.

The rearrangement links TRBV11-2 to TRBJ1-4; maybe TRBD1 (6 bases). The CDR3 consists of 16 residues. Germline V gene data show CDR1 as SGHAT and CDR2 as FQNNGV. V was trimmed by 1 base and J by 5 bases, leaving 14 bases between them. The CDR3 here is CASSLVGGRSNEKLFF. The DNA for the CDR3 is TGTGCCAGCAGCTTAGTGGGGGGGCGCTCGAATGAAAAACTGTTTTTT.

This clonotype was observed a few times. This rearrangement joins TRBV30 to TRBJ1-1; 10 bases fit TRBD1. Germline CDR1 reads GTSNPN; CDR2 reads SVGIG (reference sequence). The ends lost 0 bases at V and 7 bases at J; junction bases unmatched: 8. CDR3 length equals 15 residues. The CDR3 reads CAWSVPGTGALEAFF. The DNA for the CDR3 is TGTGCCTGGAGTGTACCCGGGACAGGGGCTCTTGAAGCTTTCTTT.

The chain carries TRBV5-5 and TRBJ1-1; TRBD1 agrees at 8 bases. Germline loops: CDR1 SGHKS, CDR2 YYEKEE (reference sequence). The CDR3 sequence is 14 residues long. Germline trimming cut 4 bases from V and 5 bases from J; bases unmatched to any gene: 7. CDR3 residues: CASSDRTGLTEAFF. The CDR3 coding sequence is TGTGCCAGCAGCGATAGGACAGGGTTGACTGAAGCTTTCTTT.

This clonotype was found many times. The chain joins TRBV11-2 to TRBJ2-3, with TRBD2 matching over 7 bases. Trimming cost V 5 bases and J 0 bases; bases outside gene matches: 14. This CDR3 is 18 amino acids long. The germline V gene has CDR1 SGHAT and CDR2 FQNNGV. This CDR3 is CASSENPSGAGSTDTQYF. The CDR3 DNA is TGTGCCAGCAGCGAAAACCCGTCGGGAGCGGGGAGCACAGATACGCAGTATTTT.

This chain joins TRBV7-3 and TRBJ2-1; 9 nucleotides match TRBD2. This CDR3 has 16 residues. Germline V gives CDR1 SGHTA, CDR2 FQGTGA. With 1 base clipped from V and 6 bases from J, the junction kept 7 bases outside the gene matches. CDR3 in amino acids: CASSLIGGRAFNEQFF. CDR3 coding DNA: TGTGCCAGCAGCTTAATTGGCGGGAGGGCCTTCAATGAGCAGTTCTTC. The variable domain in full, completed from reference TRBV7-3 and TRBJ2-1, reads GAGVSQTPSNKVTEKGKYVELRCDPISGHTALYWYRQSLGQGPEFLIYFQGTGAADDSGLPNDRFFAVRPEGSVSTLKIQRTERGDSAVYLCASSLIGGRAFNEQFFGPGTRLTVL.

The V gene is TRBV6-1, the J gene TRBJ2-7; tentative D call: TRBD2 (5 bases). The CDR3 has 13 amino acids. Trimming removed 9 bases from V and 2 bases from J, with 14 bases in between. The V gene's germline CDR1 is MNHNS and CDR2 SASEGT. Here the CDR3 DNA reads TGTGCCAGTGGGCGAGGGAGCCCCTACGAGCAGTACGTC. Protein sequence: CASGRGSPYEQYV.

A few counts support this clonotype. J is TRBJ2-1 and V is TRBV7-3; 7 positions agree with TRBD1. After removal of 5 bases from V and 4 bases from J, the junction contained 2 bases not matched to a gene. Per germline, CDR1 SGHTA and CDR2 FQGTGA. There are 13 residues in the CDR3. CDR3 residues: CASSGGQYNEQFF. CDR3 nucleotides: TGTGCCAGCAGCGGGGGACAGTACAATGAGCAGTTCTTC.

The rearrangement uses TRBV4-3 and TRBJ2-5; 8 positions match TRBD2. Germline lookup yields CDR1 LGHNA and CDR2 YSLEER. V lost 2 bases to trimming and J lost 1 base; unmatched junction nucleotides: 9. The CDR3 sequence is 17 residues long. CDR3: CASSQSQRESGQETQYF. The CDR3 nucleotides read TGCGCCAGCAGCCAATCTCAGCGGGAGAGTGGCCAAGAGACCCAGTACTTC.

To note about this clonotype: The junction shows a germline mismatch at one end, possibly a read error. The J gene is TRBJ1-2, the V gene TRBV6-5; 7 bases are shared with TRBD1. The CDR3 spans 15 residues. CDR1 MNHEY and CDR2 SVGAGI come from the germline V gene. The CDR3 bases are TGTGCCAGCAGTAACTCCGGGACAGACCTCTATGGCTACACCTTC. It specifies CASSNSGTDLYGYTF.

The chain is built from TRBV2 and TRBJ2-7; TRBD2 aligns across 13 bases. The CDR3 consists of 15 residues. J was trimmed by 1 base and V by 6 bases; bases with no gene match: 3. The germline V gene has CDR1 SNHLY and CDR2 FYNNEI. The CDR3 DNA is TGTGCCAGCAGCCAGGGACTAGCGGGATCCTACGAGCAGTACGTC. Its protein product is CASSQGLAGSYEQYV.

The chain carries TRBV12-3 or TRBV12-4 and TRBJ1-2; no clear D gene. Trimming left V 6 bases short and J 6 bases short, with 32 bases between. This CDR3 contains 19 residues. The CDR3 spells CASRGTTAEAGQFSHGYTF. CDR3 bases: TGTGCCAGCAGAGGTACAACCGCCGAGGCCGGGCAGTTTAGCCATGGCTACACCTTC.

The rearrangement uses TRBV7-9 and TRBJ1-2, with 9 bases matching TRBD1. Germline V CDR1 and CDR2: SEHNR, FQNEAQ (reference sequence). Trimming at V came to 5 bases and at J to 5 bases, leaving 3 bases not matched to a gene. This CDR3 is 13 amino acids long. Here the CDR3 DNA reads TGTGCCAGCAGCCGGACAGGGGTTTATGGCTACACCTTC. Residues: CASSRTGVYGYTF.

The chain combines TRBV4-3 with TRBJ1-4; 9 bases agree with TRBD1. This CDR3 comprises 17 residues. With V trimmed by 0 bases and J by 7 bases, 9 bases remained unmatched. The germline CDR1 and CDR2 sequences are LGHNA and YSLEER. DNA for the CDR3: TGCGCCAGCAGCCAAGATAGTCAGGCGACAGGGGGTGAAAAACTGTTTTTT. Translating gives CASSQDSQATGGEKLFF.

This sequence joins TRBV3-1 and TRBJ2-7; D is unresolved. The CDR3 runs to 12 residues. Trimming stripped 1 base from V and 2 bases from J, with 3 bases between. Germline lookup yields CDR1 LGHDT and CDR2 YNNKEL (reference sequence). The CDR3 nucleotides read TGTGCCAGCAGCCAAGTTCCCTACGAGCAGTACTTC. It yields the protein CASSQVPYEQYF.

V usage is TRBV7-2 and J usage is TRBJ2-2, with D uncertain. V lost 0 bases, J lost 0 bases, and 11 bases lay in between. The CDR3 spans 17 residues. The germline V gene encodes CDR1 SGHTA and CDR2 FQGNSA. CDR3 sequence (DNA): TGTGCCAGCAGCTTAGCACGGACGGTCGCGAACACCGGGGAGCTGTTTTTT. It translates to CASSLARTVANTGELFF.